Listed below are T cell receptor beta chains from one sample, sequenced in a study of blood T cell repertoires in COVID-19. Profiling relied on immunoSEQ multiplex PCR, and the TCRdb table lists in-frame clones only, not all of them. The data contain some 200,000 clones, roughly 86% of them singletons. Sequencing was performed on peripheral blood. Receptor source: a man aged 65 to 79 with acute or convalescent COVID-19. CDR3s include the opening cysteine and the closing phenylalanine or tryptophan. Each record gives: CDR3 length, clone size, J gene, V gene, D gene, CDR3 DNA, CDR3 protein. The D gene is left open where the match is weak. Clone size is not always given. Where it is, it says once, few, many or a class for expanded clones.

16	few	TRBJ2-1	TRBV29-1	TRBD2	TGCAGCGTTGAACCCTCGCGCGGGGGGGTCTACAATGAGCAGTTCTTC	CSVEPSRGGVYNEQFF
15	-	TRBJ1-3	TRBV18	-	TGTGCCAGCTCACCACCGAATCTGGCCGGAAACACCATATATTTT	CASSPPNLAGNTIYF
14	once	TRBJ2-5	TRBV9	-	TGTGCCAGCAGCTCCCGGGATGGCCAAGAGACCCAGTACTTC	CASSSRDGQETQYF
14	-	TRBJ2-2	TRBV6-5	-	TGTGCCAGCAGTTTACAGGTTAACACCGGGGAGCTGTTTTTT	CASSLQVNTGELFF
13	-	TRBJ2-5	TRBV6-5	TRBD1	TGTGCCAGTAAAGACAGGGGACAAGAGACCCAGTACTTC	CASKDRGQETQYF
17	-	TRBJ2-5	TRBV5-5	-	TGTGCCAGCAGCTCACGCCCCCAGGGTGGTGTGGGTTGGGCCCAGTACTTC	CASSSRPQGGVGWAQYF
12	-	TRBJ1-1	TRBV5-1	-	TGCGCCAGCTCGAGAGGGAACACTGAAGCTTTCTTT	CASSRGNTEAFF
14	-	TRBJ1-2	TRBV6-5	TRBD1	TGTGCCAGCAGTTACGACCAGGGGGCGAGAGGCTACACCTTC	CASSYDQGARGYTF
14	once	TRBJ2-7	TRBV18	TRBD2	TGTGCCAGCTCACCGGCGGGAGGGCTATACGAGCAGTACTTC	CASSPAGGLYEQYF
14	-	TRBJ2-1	TRBV4-2	-	TGTGCCAGCAGCCAAGATCTGGGGCGCGATGAGCAGTTCTTC	CASSQDLGRDEQFF
15	-	TRBJ1-3	TRBV16	-	TGTGCCAGCAGCCAATACTCAGGCCGGGGTACCACCATATATTTT	CASSQYSGRGTTIYF
16	-	TRBJ1-2	TRBV10-3	-	TGTGCCATCAGTGAGTCGATAAACCGTCTCGGCTATGGCTACACCTTC	CAISESINRLGYGYTF
15	once	TRBJ2-3	TRBV3-1/TRBV3-2	TRBD2	TGTGCCAGCAGCCACTTAGCGGGGGGGCCAGATACGCAGTATTTT	CASSHLAGGPDTQYF
16	-	TRBJ2-2	TRBV28	TRBD1	TGTGCCAGCAGTTTAGCCGGGACAGCGAACACCGGGGAGCTGTTTTTT	CASSLAGTANTGELFF
14	-	TRBJ1-3	TRBV4-3	-	TGCGCCAGCAGCCAAGATCTTATTGGAAACACCATATATTTT	CASSQDLIGNTIYF
16	-	TRBJ2-2	TRBV28	-	TGTGCCAGCAACATAAGGAGCGAGATGAACACCGGGGAGCTGTTTTTT	CASNIRSEMNTGELFF
15	few	TRBJ2-4	TRBV5-4	TRBD1	TGTGCCAGCAGTTCTAAAGGGGGCCCAGTAAACATTCAGTACTTC	CASSSKGGPVNIQYF
15	-	TRBJ1-3	TRBV10-3	-	TGTGCCATCAGTGAGTCCGGGGGGCCTGGAAACACCATATATTTT	CAISESGGPGNTIYF
13	-	TRBJ1-2	TRBV7-2	-	TGTGCCAGCAGCTTAGAAGAGGGCATCGGCTACACCTTC	CASSLEEGIGYTF
14	-	TRBJ2-1	TRBV19	-	TGTGCCAGTAGTTATGGGGGCACGTACAATGAGCAGTTCTTC	CASSYGGTYNEQFF
15	-	TRBJ2-3	TRBV5-1	TRBD1	TGCGCCAGCAGCCTGGGACAGCATCGCACAGATACGCAGTATTTT	CASSLGQHRTDTQYF
16	once	TRBJ1-5	TRBV6-2/TRBV6-3	-	TGTGCCAGCAGTTTCCTAGGTGGCCCCGTCAATCAGCCCCAGCATTTT	CASSFLGGPVNQPQHF
12	-	TRBJ1-5	TRBV7-9	-	TGTGCCAGCAGCCAGGCGTGGCAGCCCCAGCATTTT	CASSQAWQPQHF
15	-	TRBJ1-2	TRBV9	TRBD1	TGTGCCAGCAGCCCTGCTACAGGGGGCTTCTATGGCTACACCTTC	CASSPATGGFYGYTF
12	-	TRBJ1-2	TRBV29-1	-	TGCAGCGTTGAATGGGGGGTACCTGGCTACACCTTC	CSVEWGVPGYTF
13	-	TRBJ2-1	TRBV5-4	-	TGTGCCAGCAGCATGGGAGCTCCCGATGAGCAGTTCTTC	CASSMGAPDEQFF
13	-	TRBJ1-1	TRBV7-3	TRBD1	TGTGCCAGCAGCCAACAGGGGGACACTGAAGCTTTCTTT	CASSQQGDTEAFF
15	-	TRBJ1-3	TRBV18	-	TGTGCCAGCTCACCACCTGCAGGTCGACGAGACACCATATATTTT	CASSPPAGRRDTIYF
15	-	TRBJ2-1	TRBV5-8	-	TGTGCCAGCAGCCCGTCCGCCCCGAACTACGGTGAGCAGTTCTTC	CASSPSAPNYGEQFF
13	-	TRBJ2-5	TRBV10-3	-	TGTGCCATCAGTGCCACGAGGGGGGAGACCCAGTACTTC	CAISATRGETQYF
14	-	TRBJ2-3	TRBV19	-	TGTGCCAGTAGTACAGGAGGGGTGACAGATACGCAGTATTTT	CASSTGGVTDTQYF
17	-	TRBJ1-2	TRBV19	TRBD1	TGTGCCAGTAGTACGCGCCGGGACAGGGAAATTAGCTATGGCTACACCTTC	CASSTRRDREISYGYTF
15	-	TRBJ2-4	TRBV28	TRBD1	TGTGCCAGCAGACCCTCCGGAACAGGGGGCTACGGGCACTACTTC	CASRPSGTGGYGHYF
16	-	TRBJ2-2	TRBV28	-	TGTGCCAGCAGTCCCAGACAGGGAGGCAACACCGGGGAGCTGTTTTTT	CASSPRQGGNTGELFF
15	once	TRBJ1-2	TRBV27	TRBD1	TGTGCCAGCAGAAAACCAGGACAGGGAGTCTATGGCTACACCTTC	CASRKPGQGVYGYTF
20	-	TRBJ1-5	TRBV21-1	-	TGTGCCAGCAGCAAGGGTAGGGGCAGGCCTAGAGTTTATAGCAATCAGCCCCAGCATTTT	CASSKGRGRPRVYSNQPQHF
15	-	TRBJ2-5	TRBV5-5	-	TGTGCCAGCAGCTTGGACCGGGGGGCCGGGGAGACCCAGTACTTC	CASSLDRGAGETQYF
16	once	TRBJ2-2	TRBV9	TRBD2	TGTGCCAGCAGCGGGTGGGCGGGAGCCGGGACCGGGGAGCTGTTTTTT	CASSGWAGAGTGELFF
16	-	TRBJ2-7	TRBV6-2/TRBV6-3	TRBD2	TGTGCCAGCAGCCTACGCCGACTAGCGGGAACCTACGAGCAGTACTTC	CASSLRRLAGTYEQYF
13	-	TRBJ2-7	TRBV6-5	-	TGTGCCAGCAGTTACTCGCGGCAGACCCTTCAGTACTTC	CASSYSRQTLQYF
12	once	TRBJ1-5	TRBV20-1	-	TGCAGTGCTAGTAAGAGTGGTCAGCCCCAGCATTTT	CSASKSGQPQHF
15	-	TRBJ2-7	TRBV18	TRBD1	TGTGCCAGCTCACCGGGACAGGGAGCATCGCACGAGCAGTACTTC	CASSPGQGASHEQYF
16	-	TRBJ1-1	TRBV5-4	-	TGTGCCAGCAGCTTGGCCGGGAAGAGGGCCGGGACTGAAGCTTTCTTT	CASSLAGKRAGTEAFF
15	-	TRBJ2-7	TRBV5-4	-	TGTGCCACCGGACTAGGGGGAGGGGCGCGAGACGAGCAGTACTTC	CATGLGGGARDEQYF
16	-	TRBJ1-4	TRBV6-2/TRBV6-3	TRBD1	TGTGCCAGCAGCCCCGGACAGGGGAAAGGTTATGAAAAACTGTTTTTT	CASSPGQGKGYEKLFF
15	-	TRBJ2-3	TRBV7-3	TRBD2	TGTGCCAGCAGCGCGGGGACTAGCCTAGGGGATACGCAGTATTTT	CASSAGTSLGDTQYF
15	-	TRBJ2-7	TRBV18	-	TGTGCCAGCTCACCAAGTCAGGGGATCTTATACGAGCAGTACTTC	CASSPSQGILYEQYF
14	-	TRBJ2-3	TRBV9	-	TGTGCCAGCAGCGTCCGTTCCTACCTAGATACGCAGTATTTT	CASSVRSYLDTQYF
16	-	TRBJ1-1	TRBV4-1	-	TGCGCCAGCAGCCAAGGGCCGACCCGGACAGTCCCTGAAGCTTTCTTT	CASSQGPTRTVPEAFF
16	-	TRBJ2-5	TRBV5-4	TRBD1	TGTGCCAGCAGCCAAACACCCGGGACAGGGGGAGAGACCCAGTACTTC	CASSQTPGTGGETQYF
16	-	TRBJ2-2	TRBV10-1	TRBD1	TGCGCCAGCAGTGAGAGGGACAGGGGGTACACCGGGGAGCTGTTTTTT	CASSERDRGYTGELFF
14	once	TRBJ1-2	TRBV28	TRBD1	TGTGCCAGCAGCAAGACAGGGGACTCCTATGGCTACACCTTC	CASSKTGDSYGYTF
14	-	TRBJ1-2	TRBV10-3	TRBD1	TGTGCCATCAGCCTAGGACAGGGAGGGGGTGGCTACACCTTC	CAISLGQGGGGYTF
15	-	TRBJ1-6	TRBV4-2	-	TGTGCCAGCAGCCAAGCCGCAGGGGTGAGGTCACCCCTCCACTTT	CASSQAAGVRSPLHF
15	-	TRBJ1-2	TRBV7-2	-	TGTGCCAGCAGTCCGACCATCAGGGCGCGCTATGGCTACACCTTC	CASSPTIRARYGYTF
13	-	TRBJ2-7	TRBV12-3/TRBV12-4	-	TGTGCCAACGACGGAGTGACCTCCTACGAGCAGTACTTC	CANDGVTSYEQYF
14	-	TRBJ2-3	TRBV27	-	TGTGCCAGCAATTCTCCGATTGAGGGAGATACGCAGTATTTT	CASNSPIEGDTQYF
15	-	TRBJ1-4	TRBV6-1	TRBD1	TGTGCCAGCAGTGAACAAACAGGGGATGGCGAAAAACTGTTTTTT	CASSEQTGDGEKLFF